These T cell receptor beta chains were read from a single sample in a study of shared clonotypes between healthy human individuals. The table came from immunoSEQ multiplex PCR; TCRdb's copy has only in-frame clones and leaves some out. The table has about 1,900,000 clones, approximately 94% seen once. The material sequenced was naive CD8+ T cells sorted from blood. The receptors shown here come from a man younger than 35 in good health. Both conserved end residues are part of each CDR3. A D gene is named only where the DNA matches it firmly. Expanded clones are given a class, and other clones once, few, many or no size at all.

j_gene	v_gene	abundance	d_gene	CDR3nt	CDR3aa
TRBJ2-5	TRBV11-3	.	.	TGTGCCAGCAGCTTAGACGCCAGTCAAGAGACCCAGTACTTC	CASSLDASQETQYF
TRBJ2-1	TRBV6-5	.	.	TGTGCCAGCAGTTACGACAGAAGTCATGAGCAGTTCTTC	CASSYDRSHEQFF
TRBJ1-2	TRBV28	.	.	TGTGCCAGCAGTACACGAACCCTGGATGACTACACCTTC	CASSTRTLDDYTF
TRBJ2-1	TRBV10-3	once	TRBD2	TGTGCCATCACAATCGAGCGGGAGCTCGACAATGAGCAGTTCTTC	CAITIERELDNEQFF
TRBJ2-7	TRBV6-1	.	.	TGTGCCAGCAGTGAGGGCCGAACCTACGAGCAGTACTTC	CASSEGRTYEQYF
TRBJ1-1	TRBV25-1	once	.	TGTGCCAGCAGTGACGGGGGCTGGGGGACGGGCACTGAAGCTTTCTTT	CASSDGGWGTGTEAFF
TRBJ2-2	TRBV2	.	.	TGTGCCAGCTCTGAGACCGAGAACACCGGGGAGCTGTTTTTT	CASSETENTGELFF
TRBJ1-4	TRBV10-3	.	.	TGTGCCATCAGTGAGTCGTTCACCGAAAAACTGTTTTTT	CAISESFTEKLFF
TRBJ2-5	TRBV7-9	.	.	TGTGCCAGCAGCCCCCCCCTCTTAGAGACCCAGTACTTC	CASSPPLLETQYF
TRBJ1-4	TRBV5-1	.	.	TGCGCCAGCAGCTTCGAGGAGGGCCCTGCAACTAATGAAAAACTGTTTTTT	CASSFEEGPATNEKLFF
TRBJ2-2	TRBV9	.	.	TGTGCCAGCAGCGAAGCGAGGAACGGGGAGCTGTTTTTT	CASSEARNGELFF
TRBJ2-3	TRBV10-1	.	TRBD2	TGCGCCAGCAGTTGGGCGTTAACTAGCGGGATTTTAACAGATACGCAGTATTTT	CASSWALTSGILTDTQYF
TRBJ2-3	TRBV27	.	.	TGTGCCAGCAGTTTAGGGGCAGGCGCAGATACGCAGTATTTT	CASSLGAGADTQYF
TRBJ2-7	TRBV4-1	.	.	TGCGCCAGCAGCCACCCTTCACAGGGCTACGAGCAGTACTTC	CASSHPSQGYEQYF
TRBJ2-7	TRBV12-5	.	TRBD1	TGTGCTAGTACAGGGGCCTACGAGCAGTACTTC	CASTGAYEQYF
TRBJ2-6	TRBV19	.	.	TGTGCCAGTAGTATTTCAGGGACTGGGGCCAACGTCCTGACTTTC	CASSISGTGANVLTF
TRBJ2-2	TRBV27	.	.	TGTGCCAGCAGTCCCCACCCCGACACCGGGGAGCTGTTTTTT	CASSPHPDTGELFF
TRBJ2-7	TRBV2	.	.	TGTGCCAGCAGTGGGCTAGCTGACGAGCAGTACTTC	CASSGLADEQYF
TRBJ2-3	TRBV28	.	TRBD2	TGTGCCAGCCTTGGCGGGGGGCTCCAGATTACAGATACGCAGTATTTT	CASLGGGLQITDTQYF
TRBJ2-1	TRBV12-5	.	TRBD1	TGTGCTAGTGGTTTGGTACTAATGGGACAGGGGGCCCCCAATGAGCAGTTCTTC	CASGLVLMGQGAPNEQFF
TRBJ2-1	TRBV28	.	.	TGTGCCAGCAGCACAGGGTTCAGGGAGCAGTTCTTC	CASSTGFREQFF
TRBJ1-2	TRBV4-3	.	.	TGCGCCAGCACCTCTTTAGTTGGGAGCTATGGCTACACCTTC	CASTSLVGSYGYTF
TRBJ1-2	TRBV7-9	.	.	TGTGCCAGCAGCTTGTTGGCAGTAACTAACTATGGCTACACCTTC	CASSLLAVTNYGYTF
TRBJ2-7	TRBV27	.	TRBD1	TGTGCCAGCAGTCCCTCTTCGACAGGGCACTACGAGCAGTACTTC	CASSPSSTGHYEQYF
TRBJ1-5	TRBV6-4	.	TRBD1	TGTGCCAGCACCTGGCCGGGACAGGGACATCAGCCCCAGCATTTT	CASTWPGQGHQPQHF
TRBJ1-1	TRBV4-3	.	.	TGCGCCAGCAGCCGCTACGGGACGAACACTGAAGCTTTCTTT	CASSRYGTNTEAFF
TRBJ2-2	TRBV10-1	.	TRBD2	TGCGCCAGCAGTGAGTCTCGGGCAGCGCCGGGACTAGCGGGAGGGAACACCGGGGAGCTGTTTTTT	CASSESRAAPGLAGGNTGELFF
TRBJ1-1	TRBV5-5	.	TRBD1	TGTGCCAGCAGCTTGGGGACAGGGGGCTCCACTGAAGCTTTCTTT	CASSLGTGGSTEAFF
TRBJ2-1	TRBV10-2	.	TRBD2	TGCGCCAGCAGACCTCTAACGGGAGGACACGAGCAGTTCTTC	CASRPLTGGHEQFF
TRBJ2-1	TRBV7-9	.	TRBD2	TGTGCCAGCAGCTCCCGGTTAGCGGGAGATGGGGGCAATGAGCAGTTCTTC	CASSSRLAGDGGNEQFF
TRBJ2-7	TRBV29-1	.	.	TGCAGCGTTGAAGGGGGGGCGCTAGCCGGCGACGAGCAGTACTTC	CSVEGGALAGDEQYF
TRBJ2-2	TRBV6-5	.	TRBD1	TGTGCCAGCAGTTACGGACAGGGACCCGGGGAGCTGTTTTTT	CASSYGQGPGELFF
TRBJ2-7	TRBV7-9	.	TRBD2	TGTGCCAGCAGCTCGGGACTAGCGGGGGATCACGAGCAGTACTTC	CASSSGLAGDHEQYF
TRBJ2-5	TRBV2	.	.	TGTGCCAGCAGTGACCCGTCAGGGTGGGAAGAGACCCAGTACTTC	CASSDPSGWEETQYF
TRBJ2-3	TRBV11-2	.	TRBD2	TGTGCCAGCAACCTAGCGGGCACCACAGATACGCAGTATTTT	CASNLAGTTDTQYF
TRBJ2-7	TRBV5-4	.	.	TGTGCCAGCAGCTTGGGAGCCAACTCCTACGAGCAGTACTTC	CASSLGANSYEQYF
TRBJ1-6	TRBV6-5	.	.	TGTGCCAGCAGTTACGGGGGCGAATCACCCCTCCACTTT	CASSYGGESPLHF
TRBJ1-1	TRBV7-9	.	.	TGTGCCAGCAGCCCCAGTACGGCCATGGGGGCTGAAGCTTTCTTT	CASSPSTAMGAEAFF
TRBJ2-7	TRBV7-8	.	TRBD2	TGTGCCAGCAGCTTGGGACTAGGATCTTACGAGCAGTACTTC	CASSLGLGSYEQYF
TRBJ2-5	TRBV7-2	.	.	TGTGCCAGCAGCTTAGGAGAACTTGGGGCCAAACTTCAAGAGACCCAGTACTTC	CASSLGELGAKLQETQYF
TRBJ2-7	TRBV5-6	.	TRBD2	TGTGCCAGCAGCCCGGGACTAGCGGGCCAAAGCTCCTACGAGCAGTACTTC	CASSPGLAGQSSYEQYF
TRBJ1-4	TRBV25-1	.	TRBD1	TGTGCCAGCAGTGAGGACAGGGTAGGAAATGAAAAACTGTTTTTT	CASSEDRVGNEKLFF
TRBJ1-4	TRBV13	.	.	TGTGCCAGCAGCTCTCCCGTCGAAGAAAAACTGTTTTTT	CASSSPVEEKLFF
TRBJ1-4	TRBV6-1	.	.	TGTGCCAGCAGTACGACGGCGACTAATGAAAAACTGTTTTTT	CASSTTATNEKLFF
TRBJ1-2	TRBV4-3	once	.	TGCGCCAGCAGCCAGGAGGGCTTCGGGGGGTTCTATGGCTACACCTTC	CASSQEGFGGFYGYTF
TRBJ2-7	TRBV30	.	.	TGTGCCTGGAGTGTACCGGGGGTCCACGAGCAGTACTTC	CAWSVPGVHEQYF
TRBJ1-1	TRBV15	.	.	TGTGCCACCAGCAGTGTGAGGGGGAACACTGAAGCTTTCTTT	CATSSVRGNTEAFF
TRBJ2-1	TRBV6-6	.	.	TGTGCCAGCAGCCACATACAGGGAGCATATGAGCAGTTCTTC	CASSHIQGAYEQFF
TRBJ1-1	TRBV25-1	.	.	TGTGCCAGCAGTGACAGGGGATCTGAAGCTTTCTTT	CASSDRGSEAFF